A selection of T cell receptor beta chains follows, all from one sample in a study of blood T cell repertoires in COVID-19. Profiled with immunoSEQ multiplex PCR; TCRdb holds only in-frame clones, not every one. The table records roughly 410,000 clones, approximately 91% of them present only once. Sequences were obtained from peripheral blood. These receptors were collected from a woman aged 35 to 49 with COVID-19, enrolled during active disease. CDR3s include the opening cysteine and the closing phenylalanine or tryptophan. Fields, in order: J gene, V gene, D gene, clone size, CDR3 protein, CDR3 DNA. D genes are given only for firm matches. A row's size may be missing; if present it is once, few, many or a size class.

>TRBJ2-5|TRBV28|-|once
CASGGQKKIGETQYF
TGTGCCAGCGGGGGCCAAAAAAAGATCGGGGAGACCCAGTACTTC
>TRBJ2-1|TRBV29-1|TRBD2|-
CSVETSGYNEQFF
TGCAGCGTTGAAACTAGCGGATACAATGAGCAGTTCTTC
>TRBJ2-1|TRBV28|TRBD2|-
CASSSPPVASGGPQFF
TGTGCCAGCAGTTCCCCCCCGGTGGCTAGCGGGGGCCCGCAGTTCTTC
>TRBJ1-3|TRBV18|-|few
CASSPNSLGNTIYF
TGTGCCAGCTCACCAAATTCTCTCGGAAACACCATATATTTT
>TRBJ1-3|TRBV10-3|-|-
CAISGFTGLVQDRTNTIYF
TGTGCCATCAGTGGCTTTACCGGACTCGTCCAGGACAGAACGAACACCATATATTTT
>TRBJ1-4|TRBV18|TRBD1|few
CASSPATGGENDEKLFF
TGTGCCAGCTCACCAGCTACAGGGGGAGAGAACGATGAAAAACTGTTTTTT
>TRBJ1-2|TRBV4-3|TRBD1|-
CASSQAGTGNYGYTF
TGCGCCAGCAGCCAAGCCGGGACAGGGAACTATGGCTACACCTTC
>TRBJ2-5|TRBV21-1|-|-
CASKRQRGDQETQYF
TGTGCCAGCAAGAGGCAGCGGGGGGACCAAGAGACCCAGTACTTC
>TRBJ1-1|TRBV29-1|TRBD1|-
CSGTTGALNTEAFF
TGCAGCGGCACCACAGGGGCTTTGAACACTGAAGCTTTCTTT
>TRBJ1-1|TRBV11-1|-|-
CASSPNIEAFF
TGTGCCAGCAGCCCCAACATAGAAGCTTTCTTT
>TRBJ2-7|TRBV28|-|-
CASNLGGITPYEQYF
TGTGCCAGCAACCTCGGGGGAATTACCCCCTACGAGCAGTACTTC
>TRBJ2-2|TRBV7-9|-|-
CASSLVRSAGELFF
TGTGCCAGCAGCTTAGTTCGTAGTGCCGGGGAGCTGTTTTTT
>TRBJ2-5|TRBV4-2|TRBD2|-
CASSQDIERGGLETQYF
TGTGCCAGCAGCCAAGATATCGAGCGGGGGGGTTTGGAGACCCAGTACTTC
>TRBJ1-5|TRBV6-2/TRBV6-3|TRBD1|-
CASSYEPGQGAFNQPQHF
TGTGCCAGCAGTTACGAGCCAGGACAGGGGGCTTTCAATCAGCCCCAGCATTTT
>TRBJ2-5|TRBV7-9|TRBD1|-
CASRQGSEETQYF
TGTGCCAGCCGACAGGGGTCGGAAGAGACCCAGTACTTC
>TRBJ1-6|TRBV13|TRBD1|-
CASSLGIGTGVSPLHF
TGTGCCAGCAGCCTGGGAATCGGGACAGGGGTATCACCCCTCCACTTT
>TRBJ1-1|TRBV30|-|-
CAGKWGSGTEAFF
TGTGCCGGAAAGTGGGGGAGCGGGACTGAAGCTTTCTTT
>TRBJ2-5|TRBV27|TRBD1|-
CASSLLGQAQETQYF
TGTGCCAGCAGTTTGTTGGGACAGGCACAAGAGACCCAGTACTTC
>TRBJ2-1|TRBV18|TRBD1|once
CASSPRDRGNEQFF
TGTGCCAGCTCACCACGGGACAGGGGCAATGAGCAGTTCTTC
>TRBJ1-2|TRBV19|TRBD1|-
CASSVQGAANYGYTF
TGTGCCAGTAGTGTACAGGGGGCCGCTAACTATGGCTACACCTTC
>TRBJ2-7|TRBV27|TRBD2|-
CASRLAGVYEQYF
TGTGCCAGCCGTCTAGCGGGAGTATACGAGCAGTACTTC
>TRBJ1-5|TRBV19|-|-
CASSTQGYNQPQHF
TGTGCCAGTAGTACTCAGGGGTACAATCAGCCCCAGCATTTT
>TRBJ1-5|TRBV7-2|-|-
CASRAQTGDQPQHF
TGTGCCAGCAGAGCTCAGACAGGAGATCAGCCCCAGCATTTT
>TRBJ1-6|TRBV4-3|-|-
CASSLLQGSPLHF
TGCGCCAGCAGCCTCCTTCAGGGTTCACCCCTCCACTTT
>TRBJ2-5|TRBV2|TRBD1|-
CASRTGGGETQYF
TGTGCCAGTCGTACAGGGGGCGGTGAGACCCAGTACTTC
>TRBJ1-4|TRBV7-2|-|-
CASSLVARVPTNEKLFF
TGTGCCAGCAGCTTAGTAGCGCGGGTGCCAACTAATGAAAAACTGTTTTTT
>TRBJ2-3|TRBV18|TRBD2|-
CASPAGRDADTQYF
TGTGCCAGTCCAGCGGGGCGGGACGCAGATACGCAGTATTTT
>TRBJ2-7|TRBV5-1|-|-
CASSQGDEQYF
TGCGCCAGCAGCCAAGGGGACGAGCAGTACTTC
>TRBJ1-1|TRBV6-5|-|once
CASRVSGDTEAFF
TGTGCCAGCCGGGTGTCAGGGGACACTGAAGCTTTCTTT
>TRBJ2-7|TRBV6-4|-|-
CASMPPTKEQYF
TGTGCCAGCATGCCGCCGACTAAGGAGCAGTACTTC
>TRBJ2-1|TRBV9|TRBD2|-
CASSVAGLSILAGDSYNEQFF
TGTGCCAGCAGCGTAGCCGGATTATCAATCTTAGCGGGAGACTCCTACAATGAGCAGTTCTTC
>TRBJ2-7|TRBV28|TRBD2|-
CASSPGGSGGVYEQYF
TGTGCCAGCTCCCCCGGAGGTAGCGGGGGGGTCTACGAGCAGTACTTC
>TRBJ1-1|TRBV27|TRBD1|-
CASRANDRGPGTEAFF
TGTGCCAGCAGAGCCAATGACAGGGGGCCGGGAACTGAAGCTTTCTTT
>TRBJ2-3|TRBV30|TRBD1|-
CAWSVRFLGQGLYTQYF
TGTGCCTGGAGTGTACGTTTTTTGGGACAGGGTTTGTATACGCAGTATTTT
>TRBJ2-2|TRBV11-2|TRBD2|-
CASSKDGGLRTGELFF
TGTGCCAGCAGCAAAGACGGGGGGTTACGAACCGGGGAGCTGTTTTTT
>TRBJ2-2|TRBV18|-|-
CASSPLSKRDTGELFF
TGTGCCAGCTCACCACTGTCGAAGCGGGACACCGGGGAGCTGTTTTTT
>TRBJ2-1|TRBV25-1|TRBD2|-
CASLNSGRYNEQFF
TGTGCCAGCCTCAATAGCGGGAGGTACAATGAGCAGTTCTTC
>TRBJ2-7|TRBV19|TRBD1|-
CASNADRGSYEQYF
TGTGCCAGTAATGCCGACAGGGGATCTTACGAGCAGTACTTC
>TRBJ2-7|TRBV12-3/TRBV12-4|TRBD1|-
CASSLGQDYEQYF
TGTGCCAGCAGTTTGGGACAGGATTACGAGCAGTACTTC
>TRBJ1-1|TRBV28|-|-
CASTVTGLNTEAFF
TGTGCCAGCACCGTGACAGGCCTGAACACTGAAGCTTTCTTT
>TRBJ2-2|TRBV5-5|TRBD2|-
CASSLTMTSGGNTGELFF
TGTGCCAGCAGCTTGACGATGACTAGCGGGGGGAACACCGGGGAGCTGTTTTTT
>TRBJ1-5|TRBV24-1|-|-
CATSRSSNQPQHF
TGTGCCACCAGTCGGTCGTCTAATCAGCCCCAGCATTTT
>TRBJ1-6|TRBV6-5|-|-
CASSYGGGPLGSPLHF
TGTGCCAGCAGTTACGGGGGAGGGCCTTTAGGATCACCCCTCCACTTT
>TRBJ2-5|TRBV5-1|-|-
CASSFFRVGETQYF
TGCGCCAGCAGCTTTTTCAGGGTAGGGGAGACCCAGTACTTC
>TRBJ1-2|TRBV30|TRBD1|-
CAWSVRGTGSYGYTF
TGTGCCTGGAGTGTACGGGGGACAGGGTCCTATGGCTACACCTTC
>TRBJ2-1|TRBV7-2|TRBD2|-
CASRRLASYNEQFF
TGTGCCAGCAGACGACTAGCGTCCTACAATGAGCAGTTCTTC
>TRBJ1-2|TRBV7-8|-|-
CASSPRLPTGGYTF
TGTGCCAGCAGCCCAAGACTCCCAACTGGGGGCTACACCTTC
>TRBJ2-1|TRBV5-1|TRBD2|-
CASSLGSGRLVYNEQFF
TGCGCCAGCAGCTTGGGGAGCGGGAGGTTAGTTTACAATGAGCAGTTCTTC